Here is one T cell receptor (beta chain) with its context. As yet, its antigen is unknown. The data were taken from a study of OX40 agonist ivuxolimab in advanced cancers. Whole-study context: A mean age of roughly 66 years, range about 20 to 79, was recorded, and more than 80% were male. Study outcomes and limitations: Dosing at 0.1 to 3.0 mg/kg was accompanied by clonal expansion of CD4+ and CD8+ blood T cells by week 6.

At baseline, cycle 4 day 1, and cycle 7 day 1, blood was sampled. The table came from immunoSEQ multiplex PCR; TCRdb's copy has only in-frame clones and leaves some out. The sample shows tens of thousands of clones, 75% to 90% of them seen only once. Germline V gene data show CDR1 as SGHNT and CDR2 as YYREEE (reference sequence). The CDR3 covers 15 residues. Trimming shortened V by 4 bases and J by 5 bases, and 18 bases separated the two germline ends. The sequence derives from an adult with an advanced solid tumor such as melanoma, head and neck, liver or kidney cancer. The material sequenced was CD4+ or CD8+ T cells sorted from blood, taken in a trial of the OX40 agonist ivuxolimab. The J gene is TRBJ2-5, the V gene TRBV5-4; D tentatively fits TRBD1 or TRBD2 (5 bases each). DNA for the CDR3: TGTGCCAGCAGCCCGGACATTCGGGGAATGGAGACCCAGTACTTC. Residues: CASSPDIRGMETQYF.